The rows below give T cell receptor beta chains drawn from one sample of a study of Ad26.COV2.S vaccination and SARS-CoV-2 variants. Repertoires were generated with immunoSEQ multiplex PCR, while TCRdb's copy carries only in-frame clones and drops some. This table has about 440,000 clones, approximately 90% appearing once. The sample was peripheral blood, taken in a trial of Ad26.COV2.S vaccine versus placebo. These receptors originate from a person between 18 and 65 years old who received the Ad26.COV2.S COVID-19 vaccine or a placebo. Each CDR3 is given with its conserved first and last residue.

V,J,CDR3
TRBV28,TRBJ1-4,CASTPVDRGNEKLFF
TRBV5-1,TRBJ2-3,CASSDGLAGRRDTQYF
TRBV10-3,TRBJ1-1,CAISEGGDTEAFF
TRBV3-1/TRBV3-2,TRBJ2-6,CASSPYRGQGAGANVLTF
TRBV30,TRBJ2-7,CAWSDTWAYEQYF
TRBV2,TRBJ2-6,CASSRPAGANVLTF
TRBV11-2,TRBJ2-2,CASSEALPGELFF
TRBV5-1,TRBJ2-2,CASSLGSGGISWSTGELFF
TRBV12-5,TRBJ1-1,CASGLAGMNTEAFF
TRBV29-1,TRBJ2-3,CSVGTGYPDTQYF
TRBV24-1,TRBJ1-5,CALSQKTGCCNQPQHF
TRBV29-1,TRBJ2-3,CSVQTSGSTDTQYF
TRBV6-6,TRBJ1-1,CASRDPRQGESEAFF
TRBV29-1,TRBJ2-3,CSAKRGGNTDTQYF
TRBV9,TRBJ2-1,CASSEGVAGGLDEQFF
TRBV5-1,TRBJ2-2,CASSAGTGVTGELFF
TRBV12-5,TRBJ1-1,CASGRGENTEAFF
TRBV6-6,TRBJ2-3,CASTKSGHSTDTQYF
TRBV30,TRBJ2-2,CAWSNIGPGTGELFF
TRBV28,TRBJ1-6,CASSLQGYNSPLHF
TRBV7-2,TRBJ1-3,CASSLEVYSGNTIYF
TRBV9,TRBJ2-3,CASSVGRVSTDTQYF
TRBV19,TRBJ1-1,CASTHGSLMNTEAFF
TRBV5-6,TRBJ2-1,CASSRVDRDQINEQFF
TRBV4-1,TRBJ2-7,CASSQDSGGRTYEQYF
TRBV6-2/TRBV6-3,TRBJ2-4,CASSSTGGKNIQYF
TRBV15,TRBJ2-2,CATSTVGQGVAGELFF
TRBV29-1,TRBJ1-5,CSVMTGSGPQHF
TRBV28,TRBJ2-7,CASSFWQGPSYEQYF
TRBV6-5,TRBJ1-5,CASRQTDNQPQHF
TRBV28,TRBJ1-4,CASSPREREGDEKLFF
TRBV4-3,TRBJ2-5,CASSQDLAGASETQYF
TRBV12-3/TRBV12-4,TRBJ1-2,CASTTDSFYGYTF
TRBV7-6,TRBJ2-7,CASSSAGGGEQYF
TRBV11-3,TRBJ2-2,CASSLRGRPSNTGELFF
TRBV6-1,TRBJ1-5,CASSEGFGNQPQHF
TRBV18,TRBJ1-1,CASSSGTEAFF
TRBV4-2,TRBJ2-7,CASSQDSPRAGTFYEQYF
TRBV12-3/TRBV12-4,TRBJ1-2,CASSPGPYGYTF